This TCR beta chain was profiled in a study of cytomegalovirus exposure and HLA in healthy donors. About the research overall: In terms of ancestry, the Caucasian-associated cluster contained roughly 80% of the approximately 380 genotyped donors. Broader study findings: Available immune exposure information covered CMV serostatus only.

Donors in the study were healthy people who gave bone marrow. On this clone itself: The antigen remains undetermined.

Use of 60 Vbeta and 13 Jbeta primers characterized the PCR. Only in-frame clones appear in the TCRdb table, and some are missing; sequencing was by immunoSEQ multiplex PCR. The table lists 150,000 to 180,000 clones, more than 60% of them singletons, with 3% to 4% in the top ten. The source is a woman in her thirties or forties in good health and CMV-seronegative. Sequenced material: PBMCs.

This CDR3 reads CASSAAGTSRADTQYF. The CDR3 DNA sequence: TGCGCCAGCAGCGCGGCCGGGACTAGCAGGGCAGATACGCAGTATTTT. The V call is TRBV5-1, the J call TRBJ2-3, with 9 bases that match TRBD2. CDR1 and CDR2 from the germline V gene are SGHRS and YFSETQ. The CDR3 totals 16 residues. With V trimmed by 4 bases and J by 4 bases, 10 bases remained unmatched.